This T cell receptor (beta chain) comes out of a study of blood T cell repertoires in COVID-19. The wider study: Both acute and convalescent COVID-19 samples were obtained from the United States, Italy and Spain.

This clone was observed once. Data came from immunoSEQ multiplex PCR; TCRdb stores just in-frame clones and leaves some out. This table has 55,000 to 65,000 clones, more than 65% appearing once. V was shortened by 9 bases and J by 0 bases, with 11 bases between the two germline ends. Germline V gene sequence: CDR1 MNHEY, CDR2 SVGAGI. The CDR3 loop spans 13 amino acids. The origin of this receptor is a human donor in a cohort sampled during active COVID-19. The sequencing input was peripheral blood. J is TRBJ1-1 and V is TRBV6-5; D might be TRBD1 (6 bases). CDR3 protein: CARGGVMNTEAFF. The CDR3, as DNA: TGTGCCAGAGGGGGGGTGATGAACACTGAAGCTTTCTTT.